This T cell receptor (beta chain) stems from a study of T cells in Graves' hyperthyroidism and ophthalmopathy. Amplified TCR beta CDR3 regions came from RNA transcripts. RT-PCR in the first round (using the HTBI primer set) targeted the TCR CDR3. Using its own MiXCR run on the multiplex PCR reads, TCRdb lists one record per CDR3 protein. The sample contains roughly 750,000 distinct CDR3 sequences, roughly 15% of which appear only once. The CDR3 spans 16 residues. The V segment lost 8 bases and the J segment 2 bases; nucleotides outside the gene matches: 11. This clonotype was found many times. V and J are TRBV12-3 or TRBV12-4 and TRBJ2-3; 9 nucleotides match TRBD2. The source material was blood. This clonotype originated in a man aged 18-30 years with Graves' hyperthyroidism. In nucleotides, the CDR3 is TGTGCCAGCTTCCTAGCGGGAACGTTCGACACAGATACGCAGTATTTT. The encoded protein is CASFLAGTFDTDTQYF.